The 10 T cell receptor beta chains in this list originate from one sample, sequenced in a study of T cell responses to AZD1222 COVID-19 vaccine. Repertoires were generated with immunoSEQ multiplex PCR, while TCRdb's copy carries only in-frame clones and drops some. The sample includes some 250,000 clones, approximately 94% of them seen just once. This sample comprised peripheral blood, obtained 28 days after the second AZD1222 dose. Source of these receptors: an adult who received the AZD1222 COVID-19 vaccine.

This chain connects TRBV18 to TRBJ2-4; no firm D call. The V and J ends lost 1 base and 0 bases respectively, with 7 bases between them. The germline V gene has CDR1 KGHSH and CDR2 LQKENI. The CDR3 is made up of 15 amino acids. The CDR3, as DNA: TGTGCCAGCTCACCACAAACTGTAGCCAAAAACATTCAGTACTTC. This encodes CASSPQTVAKNIQYF.

The chain recombines TRBV4-1 with TRBJ1-2; TRBD1 matches at 8 bases. CDR3 length: 15 amino acids. Losses at the gene ends were 4 bases for V and 1 base for J; bases not matched to a gene: 5. The V gene's germline CDR1 is MGHRA and CDR2 YSYEKL. The chain's CDR3 is CASSPTGGVNYGYTF. As DNA, the CDR3 is TGCGCCAGCAGCCCTACAGGGGGAGTTAACTATGGCTACACCTTC.

The chain couples TRBV5-1 to TRBJ1-1; possible D gene TRBD1, 5 bases. Per germline, CDR1 SGHRS and CDR2 YFSETQ. V lost 0 bases and J lost 10, with 13 bases in between. There are 13 residues in the CDR3. The CDR3 sequence: CASSLDVGRGAFF. In nucleotides, the CDR3 is TGCGCCAGCAGCTTGGACGTAGGAAGGGGAGCTTTCTTT. Variable domain in full (rest from reference TRBV5-1 and TRBJ1-1): KAGVTQTPRYLIKTRGQQVTLSCSPISGHRSVSWYQQTPGQGLQFLFEYFSETQRNKGNFPGRFSGRQFSNSRSEMNVSTLELGDSALYLCASSLDVGRGAFFGQGTRLTVV.

This chain connects TRBV10-2 to TRBJ1-1, with 8 bases lining up with TRBD1. V was clipped by 6 bases and J by 1 base; unmatched bases: 1. This CDR3 is built from 13 residues. Germline V gives CDR1 WSHSY, CDR2 SAAADI. The CDR3 DNA reads TGCGCCAGCAGGGGACAGGCGAACACTGAAGCTTTCTTT. As protein: CASRGQANTEAFF.

This clone was found once. This chain joins TRBV6-5 and TRBJ1-2; 8 positions match TRBD1. Per the germline V gene, CDR1 is MNHEY and CDR2 is SVGAGI. V lost 2 bases and J lost 3; bases outside the gene matches: 5. The CDR3 has 15 amino acids. Here the CDR3 DNA reads TGTGCCAGCAGTTACGCCGGACAGGGTTACTATGGCTACACCTTC. Protein product: CASSYAGQGYYGYTF.

This chain uses TRBV11-2 with TRBJ2-5; D is possibly TRBD2 (6 bases). The CDR3 runs to 17 residues. V was trimmed by 6 bases and J by 2 bases, leaving 22 bases between them. In germline, CDR1 is SGHAT, CDR2 FQNNGV. This CDR3 reads CASRRKTSGLLQETQYF. The CDR3 coding sequence is TGTGCCAGCAGACGTAAAACCTCGGGACTGTTACAAGAGACCCAGTACTTC.

The V call is TRBV19, the J call TRBJ1-6; D uncertain. Germline loops: CDR1 LNHDA, CDR2 SQIVND (reference sequence). V was clipped by 5 bases and J by 7 bases, with 15 bases between them. The CDR3 runs to 15 residues. The CDR3 DNA follows: TGTGCCAGTAGTCTACCGGGAAATACCAATTCACCCCTCCACTTT. This encodes CASSLPGNTNSPLHF. Together with reference TRBV19 and TRBJ1-6, the CDR3 gives the full variable domain: DGGITQSPKYLFRKEGQNVTLSCEQNLNHDAMYWYRQDPGQGLRLIYYSQIVNDFQKGDIAEGYSVSREKKESFPLTVTSAQKNPTAFYLCASSLPGNTNSPLHFGNGTRLTVT.

The V and J genes are TRBV7-6 and TRBJ2-2; D is unresolved. Trimming removed 2 bases at V and 4 bases at J, with 14 bases between. The CDR3 is made up of 16 amino acids. Germline CDR1 and CDR2: SGHVS and FNYEAQ. The CDR3 is CASSLTAASGTGELFF. DNA for the CDR3: TGTGCCAGCAGCTTAACGGCAGCCTCGGGCACCGGGGAGCTGTTTTTT.

This sequence joins TRBV10-3 and TRBJ1-1; no clear D. Germline CDR1 and CDR2: ENHRY and SYGVKD. Trimming shortened V by 2 bases and J by 8 bases, and 9 bases separated the two germline ends. The CDR3 is made up of 12 amino acids. CDR3 sequence: CAISEVREEAFF. CDR3 in DNA: TGTGCCATCAGTGAGGTTCGGGAAGAAGCTTTCTTT.

The rearrangement uses TRBV28 and TRBJ1-6; D unresolved. The CDR3 consists of 15 residues. Germline assignment: CDR1 MDHEN and CDR2 SYDVKM. Trimming left V 10 bases short and J 0 bases short, with 13 bases between. As DNA, the CDR3 is TGTGCCACTTGGGAGACCGGCTCCTATAATTCACCCCTCCACTTT. Its protein is CATWETGSYNSPLHF.